This T cell receptor (beta chain) emerged from a study of blood T cell repertoires in COVID-19. The overall study: Both acute and convalescent COVID-19 samples were obtained from the United States, Italy and Spain. From T cells, B-cell-depleted T cells, or PBMCs came the material, which was cDNA or gDNA.

Germline V gives CDR1 ENHRY, CDR2 SYGVKD. There are 14 residues in the CDR3. The trim removed 7 bases at V and 5 bases at J, leaving 3 bases unmatched. Study processing details: Estimated nucleated cell counts came from reference gene primer amplification. The data were produced by immunoSEQ multiplex PCR, yet TCRdb's version contains in-frame clones alone and is incomplete. Clone size and V and J calls were adopted from that table, with D and trimming inferred from the DNA. The data show tens of thousands of clones, 88% seen once. The chain recombines TRBV10-3 with TRBJ2-2, with 11 positions matching TRBD2. Source material: peripheral blood. The source is a woman at least 80 years old with acute or convalescent COVID-19. CDR3 sequence: CAITGTSGTGELFF. Here the CDR3 DNA reads TGTGCCATCACGGGGACTAGCGGAACCGGGGAGCTGTTTTTT.